This TCR beta chain is drawn from a study of T cell responses to AZD1222 COVID-19 vaccine. Notes on the study in general: Dominant CD4 TCR responses targeted spike regions 160-218 and 743-854. Nearly half of unique spike-specific TCRs reportedly avoided B.1.351 and B.1.1.7 mutated regions. Repertoire sampling was restricted to post-peak T cell response timepoints. Clonal diversity was possibly underestimated, and the donors were mostly white British, with more females.

The germline gives CDR1 MNHEY, CDR2 SVGAGI. V was trimmed by 0 bases and J by 5 bases, leaving 10 bases between them. The CDR3 loop spans 14 amino acids. Sequencing used immunoSEQ multiplex PCR; TCRdb keeps in-frame clones, though not all of them. The sample yields about 89,000 clones, around nine tenths seen once. In regard to this clone: What it recognizes is unknown.

The sequence came from an adult in good health. The V and J genes are TRBV6-5 and TRBJ1-1; D gene unclear. The sample in question was peripheral blood, obtained on day 0 of MenACWY control vaccination. CDR3 in DNA: TGTGCCAGCAGTTACTCGATCGGGAGGACTGAAGCTTTCTTT. Protein product: CASSYSIGRTEAFF.